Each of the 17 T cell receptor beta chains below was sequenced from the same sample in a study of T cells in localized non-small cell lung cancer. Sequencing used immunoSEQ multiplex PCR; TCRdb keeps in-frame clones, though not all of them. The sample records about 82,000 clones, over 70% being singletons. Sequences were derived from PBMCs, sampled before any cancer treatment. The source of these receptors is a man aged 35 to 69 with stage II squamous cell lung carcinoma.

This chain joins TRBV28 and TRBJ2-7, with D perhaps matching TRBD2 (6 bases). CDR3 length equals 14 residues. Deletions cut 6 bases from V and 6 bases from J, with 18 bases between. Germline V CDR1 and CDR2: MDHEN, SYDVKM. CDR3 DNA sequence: TGTGCCAGCAGATCCGGGACTTCAGCCTCCGAGCAGTACTTC. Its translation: CASRSGTSASEQYF.

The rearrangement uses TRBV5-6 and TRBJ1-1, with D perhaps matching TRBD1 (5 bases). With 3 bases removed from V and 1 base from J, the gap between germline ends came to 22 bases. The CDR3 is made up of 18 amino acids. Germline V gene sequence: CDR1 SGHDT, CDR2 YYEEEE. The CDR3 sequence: CASSSRYLNRNKNTEAFF. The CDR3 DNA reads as TGTGCCAGCAGCTCCCGATACCTGAACAGGAATAAGAACACTGAAGCTTTCTTT.

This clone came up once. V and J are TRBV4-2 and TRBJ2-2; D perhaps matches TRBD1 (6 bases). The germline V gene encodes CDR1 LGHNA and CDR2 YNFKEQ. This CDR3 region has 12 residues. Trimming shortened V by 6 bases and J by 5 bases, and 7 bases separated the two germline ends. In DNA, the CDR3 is TGTGCCAGCAGAAGGGGGACCGGGGAGCTGTTTTTT. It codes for CASRRGTGELFF.

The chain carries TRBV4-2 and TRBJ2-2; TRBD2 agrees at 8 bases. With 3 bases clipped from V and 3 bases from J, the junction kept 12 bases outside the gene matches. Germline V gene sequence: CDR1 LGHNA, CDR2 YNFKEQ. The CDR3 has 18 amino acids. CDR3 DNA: TGTGCCAGCAGCCAGGGGACTAGGGCGGGGGGCGACACCGGGGAGCTGTTTTTT. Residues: CASSQGTRAGGDTGELFF.

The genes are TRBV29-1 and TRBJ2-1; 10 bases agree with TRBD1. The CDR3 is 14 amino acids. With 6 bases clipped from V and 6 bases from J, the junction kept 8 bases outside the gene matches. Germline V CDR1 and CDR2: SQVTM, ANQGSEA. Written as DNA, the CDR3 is TGCAGCGTCGACGACAGGGGGCTTGGCAATGAGCAGTTCTTC. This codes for CSVDDRGLGNEQFF.

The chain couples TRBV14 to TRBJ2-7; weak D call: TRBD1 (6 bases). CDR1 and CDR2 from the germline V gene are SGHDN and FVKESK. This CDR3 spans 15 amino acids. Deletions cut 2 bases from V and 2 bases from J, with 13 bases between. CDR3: CASSQLLGQAYEQYF. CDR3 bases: TGTGCCAGCAGCCAACTGTTGGGACAAGCCTACGAGCAGTACTTC. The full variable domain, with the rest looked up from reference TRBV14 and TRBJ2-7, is EAGVTQFPSHSVIEKGQTVTLRCDPISGHDNLYWYRRVMGKEIKFLLHFVKESKQDESGMPNNRFLAERTGGTYSTLKVQPAELEDSGVYFCASSQLLGQAYEQYFGPGTRLTVT.

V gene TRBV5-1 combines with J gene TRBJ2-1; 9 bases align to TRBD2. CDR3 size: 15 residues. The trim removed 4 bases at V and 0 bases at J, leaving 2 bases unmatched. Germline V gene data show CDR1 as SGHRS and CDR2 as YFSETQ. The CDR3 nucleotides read TGCGCCAGCAGCGGTAGCGGGAGCTCCTACAATGAGCAGTTCTTC. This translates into CASSGSGSSYNEQFF.

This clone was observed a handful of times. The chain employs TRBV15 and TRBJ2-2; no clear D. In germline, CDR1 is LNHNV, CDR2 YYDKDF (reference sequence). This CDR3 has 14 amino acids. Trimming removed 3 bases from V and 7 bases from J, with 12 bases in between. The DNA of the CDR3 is TGTGCCACCAGCAGCGTCGGTGGCATCGGGGAGCTGTTTTTT. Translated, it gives CATSSVGGIGELFF.

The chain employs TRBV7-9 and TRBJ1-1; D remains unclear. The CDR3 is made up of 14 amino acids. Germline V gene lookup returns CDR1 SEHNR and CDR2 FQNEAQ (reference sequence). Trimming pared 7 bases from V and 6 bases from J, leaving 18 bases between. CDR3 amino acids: CASMRAGREAEAFF. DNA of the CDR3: TGTGCCAGCATGCGGGCCGGGAGAGAGGCTGAAGCTTTCTTT.

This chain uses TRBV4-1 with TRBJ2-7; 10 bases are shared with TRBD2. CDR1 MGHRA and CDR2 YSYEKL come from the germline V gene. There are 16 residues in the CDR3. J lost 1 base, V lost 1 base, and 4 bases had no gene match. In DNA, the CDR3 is TGCGCCAGCAGCCAAGCACTAGCGGGGACTTCCTACGAGCAGTACTTC. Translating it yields CASSQALAGTSYEQYF.

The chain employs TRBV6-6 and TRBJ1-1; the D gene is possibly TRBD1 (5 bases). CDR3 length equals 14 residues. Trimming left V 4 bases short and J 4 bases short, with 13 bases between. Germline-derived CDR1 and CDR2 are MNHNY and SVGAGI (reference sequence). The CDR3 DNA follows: TGTGCCAGCAGTTGGGAAGGGGATGGCACTGAAGCTTTCTTT. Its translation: CASSWEGDGTEAFF.

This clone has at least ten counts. The CDR3 loop reads CASSQEPGGGNEQFF. CDR3 bases: TGCGCCAGCAGCCAAGAGCCGGGGGGTGGAAATGAGCAGTTCTTC. J is TRBJ2-1 and V is TRBV4-1; 7 positions match TRBD2. V was clipped by 0 bases and J by 7 bases; unmatched bases: 6. This CDR3 is built from 15 residues. Germline V gives CDR1 MGHRA, CDR2 YSYEKL.

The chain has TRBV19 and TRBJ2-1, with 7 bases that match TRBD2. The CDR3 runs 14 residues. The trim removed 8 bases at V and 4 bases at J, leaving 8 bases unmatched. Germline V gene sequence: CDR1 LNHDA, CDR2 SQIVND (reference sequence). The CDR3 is CASSTGRQYNEQFF. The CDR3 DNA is TGTGCCAGTTCGACCGGGAGGCAATACAATGAGCAGTTCTTC.

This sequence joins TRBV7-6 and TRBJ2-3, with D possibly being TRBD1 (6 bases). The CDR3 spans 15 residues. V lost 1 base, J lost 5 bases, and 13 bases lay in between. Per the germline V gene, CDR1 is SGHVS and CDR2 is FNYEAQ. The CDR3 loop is CASSLVGAVGDTQYF. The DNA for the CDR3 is TGTGCCAGCAGCTTAGTGGGGGCCGTCGGAGATACGCAGTATTTT.

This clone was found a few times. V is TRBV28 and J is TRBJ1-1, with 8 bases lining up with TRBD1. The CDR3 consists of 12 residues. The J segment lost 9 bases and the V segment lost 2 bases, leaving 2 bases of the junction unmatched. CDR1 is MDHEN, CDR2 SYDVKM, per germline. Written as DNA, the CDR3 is TGTGCCAGCAGTTTAAGGACAGGGAAAGCTTTCTTT. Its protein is CASSLRTGKAFF.

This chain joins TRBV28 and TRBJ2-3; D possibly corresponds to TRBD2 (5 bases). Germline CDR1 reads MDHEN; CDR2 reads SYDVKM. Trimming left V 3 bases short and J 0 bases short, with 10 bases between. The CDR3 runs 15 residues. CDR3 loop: CASSLFSESTDTQYF. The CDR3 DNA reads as TGTGCCAGCAGTTTGTTTAGCGAAAGCACAGATACGCAGTATTTT.

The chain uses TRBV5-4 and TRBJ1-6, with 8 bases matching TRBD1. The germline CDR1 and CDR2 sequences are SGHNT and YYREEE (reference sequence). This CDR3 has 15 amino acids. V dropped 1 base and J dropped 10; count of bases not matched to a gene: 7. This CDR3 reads CASSLQGAEGSPLHF. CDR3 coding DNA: TGTGCCAGCAGCTTGCAGGGGGCGGAAGGATCACCCCTCCACTTT.